The entry below gives a single T cell receptor beta chain sequence along with its context. Antigen: not known. These data come from a study of cytomegalovirus exposure and HLA in healthy donors. Germline V CDR1 and CDR2: MNHNS, SASEGT. The length of the CDR3 is 14 residues. Trimming removed 1 base from V and 4 bases from J, with 10 bases in between. The PCR made use of 60 Vbeta and 13 Jbeta primers. Sequencing was performed with immunoSEQ multiplex PCR; in TCRdb, only in-frame clones are kept and a portion is missing. The table has some 130,000 clones, 76% seen once. General study findings and limits: Reports credit the classifier with highly specific, highly sensitive diagnosis of cytomegalovirus status.

The V gene is TRBV6-1, the J gene TRBJ2-5, with D tentatively TRBD1 (6 bases). The sequenced material came from PBMCs. The clonotype originates from a man aged 35-49 years in good health and CMV-seronegative. The CDR3 sequence: CASSEGQVGETQYF. CDR3 DNA sequence: TGTGCCAGCAGTGAAGGACAGGTCGGAGAGACCCAGTACTTC.